What follows describes a single TCR beta chain. The sample belongs to a study of shared clonotypes between healthy human individuals. There are 15 residues in the CDR3. Germline CDR1 and CDR2: SGHAT and FQDESV (reference sequence). Trimming at V came to 5 bases and at J to 2 bases, leaving 2 bases not matched to a gene. The assay was immunoSEQ multiplex PCR, and TCRdb's table has in-frame clones only and misses some. The top ten clones hold about 1.7% of a sample with 780,000 or so clones, around 70% of them seen once. This receptor was identified in a woman in her thirties in good health. This chain joins TRBV11-1 and TRBJ2-1, with 11 bases aligning to TRBD2. The sample comprised memory CD4+ T cells sorted from blood. Subset defined: CD45RA-negative fraction. In nucleotides, the CDR3 is TGTGCCAGCAGCCTGACTAGCGGGACCTACAATGAGCAGTTCTTC. Translated: CASSLTSGTYNEQFF.